The sequence of this T cell receptor (beta chain) was determined in a study of CD8 T cells in ankylosing spondylitis. Regarding the study as a whole: Seemingly characteristic of ankylosing spondylitis blood was a TCR beta motif consisting of eight highly homologous variants. As reported, disease-linked clones showed significant enrichment in matched ankylosing spondylitis synovial fluid. The disease-linked clones had a CD8+ phenotype and low blood frequencies.

This clonotype was recorded a few times. Its cognate antigen is unknown. Each TCR beta library was made by quantitative 5'-RACE that incorporated molecular barcodes. A single record per CDR3 protein comes from TCRdb applying MiXCR to the 5' RACE reads. In the table there are fewer than 400,000 distinct CDR3 sequences, approximately 20% of which are singletons. Germline V gives CDR1 SGHRS, CDR2 YFSETQ. CDR3 size: 16 residues. Trimming at V came to 0 bases and at J to 8 bases, leaving 9 bases not matched to a gene. The material sequenced was blood, either unsorted or a sorted T cell fraction (not recorded which). The gene calls are TRBV5-1 and TRBJ2-1, with TRBD2 matching 9 bases. The sequence was obtained from a male donor with ankylosing spondylitis. Here the CDR3 reads CASSLAGGGRAHEQFF. The CDR3 nucleotides read TGCGCCAGCAGCTTGGCGGGGGGCGGGAGGGCCCATGAGCAGTTCTTC. Full variable domain (outside the CDR3, taken from reference TRBV5-1 and TRBJ2-1): KAGVTQTPRYLIKTRGQQVTLSCSPISGHRSVSWYQQTPGQGLQFLFEYFSETQRNKGNFPGRFSGRQFSNSRSEMNVSTLELGDSALYLCASSLAGGGRAHEQFFGPGTRLTVL.